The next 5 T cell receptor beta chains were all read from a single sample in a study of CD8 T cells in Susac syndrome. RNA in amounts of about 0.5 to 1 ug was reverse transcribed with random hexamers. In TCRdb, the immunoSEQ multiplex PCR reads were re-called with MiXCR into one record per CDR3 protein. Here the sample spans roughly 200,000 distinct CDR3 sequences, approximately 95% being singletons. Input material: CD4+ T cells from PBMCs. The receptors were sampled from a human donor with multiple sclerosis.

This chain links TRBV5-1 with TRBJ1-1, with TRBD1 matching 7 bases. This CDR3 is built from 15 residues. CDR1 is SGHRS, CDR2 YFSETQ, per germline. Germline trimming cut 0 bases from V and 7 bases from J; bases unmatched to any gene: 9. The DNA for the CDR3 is TGCGCCAGCAGCTTGGGAATGGGACAGTACGGTGAAGCTTTCTTT. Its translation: CASSLGMGQYGEAFF.

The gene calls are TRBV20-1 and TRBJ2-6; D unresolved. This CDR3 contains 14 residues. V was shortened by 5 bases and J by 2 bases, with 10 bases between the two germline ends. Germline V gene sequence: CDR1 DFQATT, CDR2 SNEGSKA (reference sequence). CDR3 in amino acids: CSAETQTGANVLTF. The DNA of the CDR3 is TGCAGTGCTGAGACTCAGACTGGGGCCAACGTCCTGACTTTC.

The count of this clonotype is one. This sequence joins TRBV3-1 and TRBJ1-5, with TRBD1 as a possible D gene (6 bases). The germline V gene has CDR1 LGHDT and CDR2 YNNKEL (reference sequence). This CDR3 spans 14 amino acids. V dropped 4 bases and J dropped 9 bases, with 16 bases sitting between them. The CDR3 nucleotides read TGTGCCAGCAGCCTCCGGGACAAGGGTACGCCCCAGCATTTT. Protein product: CASSLRDKGTPQHF.

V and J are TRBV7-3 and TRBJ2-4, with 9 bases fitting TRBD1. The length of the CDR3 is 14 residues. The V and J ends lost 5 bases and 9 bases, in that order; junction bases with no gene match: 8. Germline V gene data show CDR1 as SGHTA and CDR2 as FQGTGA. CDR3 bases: TGTGCCAGCAGCGTCCGGGACAGGGACGGCATTCAGTACTTC. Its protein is CASSVRDRDGIQYF.

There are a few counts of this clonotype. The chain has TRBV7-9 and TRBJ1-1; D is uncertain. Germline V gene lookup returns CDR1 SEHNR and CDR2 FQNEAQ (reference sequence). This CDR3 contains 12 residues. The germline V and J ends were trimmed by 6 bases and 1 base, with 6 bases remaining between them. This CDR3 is CASSLENTEAFF. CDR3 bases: TGTGCCAGCAGTTTGGAGAACACTGAAGCTTTCTTT.